The 29 T cell receptor beta chains in this list originate from one sample, sequenced in a study of blood T cell repertoires in COVID-19. Sequenced by immunoSEQ multiplex PCR; TCRdb stores in-frame clones only, minus some. Seen here are over 200,000 clones, approximately 87% observed once, and the top ten hold approximately 3%. Material: PBMCs or T cells enriched from blood (not recorded which). Receptors were obtained from a woman aged 45-65 years in a cohort exposed to, infected with or recovered from COVID-19 (not recorded which).

The V gene is TRBV15, the J gene TRBJ2-3, with unresolved D. V was pared by 0 bases and J by 4 bases, with 8 bases between. The CDR3 length is 14 residues. From germline, CDR1 is LNHNV and CDR2 YYDKDF (reference sequence). CDR3 sequence reads: CATSREIPPDTQYF. CDR3 in DNA: TGTGCCACCAGCAGAGAAATTCCTCCAGATACGCAGTATTTT.

This chain links TRBV29-1 with TRBJ2-7, with D maybe TRBD2 (7 bases). CDR3 length: 12 residues. V lost 4 bases to trimming and J lost 7 bases, with 14 bases between them. The germline V gene has CDR1 SQVTM and CDR2 ANQGSEA. For the CDR3, the DNA is TGCAGCGTTGGTGGGGGGGCCGAGGAGCAGTACTTC. As protein: CSVGGGAEEQYF.

The chain uses TRBV6-5 and TRBJ1-3, with D possibly matching TRBD1 (6 bases). In germline, CDR1 is MNHEY, CDR2 SVGAGI. The CDR3 length is 14 residues. The germline V and J ends were trimmed by 6 bases and 0 bases, with 9 bases remaining between them. This CDR3 reads CASRPGVSGNTIYF. Here the CDR3 DNA reads TGTGCCAGCAGGCCAGGGGTCTCTGGAAACACCATATATTTT.

The chain employs TRBV10-3 and TRBJ2-1; 8 nucleotides agree with TRBD1. Losses at the gene ends were 6 bases for V and 10 bases for J; bases not matched to a gene: 8. The CDR3 runs to 13 residues. The germline V gene has CDR1 ENHRY and CDR2 SYGVKD. The CDR3: CAISLDRVGEQFF. CDR3 nucleotides: TGTGCCATCAGCTTGGACAGGGTGGGGGAGCAGTTCTTC.

This rearrangement joins TRBV2 to TRBJ1-2, with D tentatively TRBD1 (5 bases). The CDR3 sequence is 15 residues long. Trimming took 7 bases from V and 1 from J, leaving 16 bases between them. Germline loops: CDR1 SNHLY, CDR2 FYNNEI. The DNA of the CDR3 is TGTGCCAGCACCGAGAGAGGGGACTTTAACTATGGCTACACCTTC. It translates to CASTERGDFNYGYTF.

V and J are TRBV7-9 and TRBJ2-7; 8 positions agree with TRBD2. J lost 6 bases, V lost 5 bases, and 12 bases had no gene match. Per germline, CDR1 SEHNR and CDR2 FQNEAQ (reference sequence). The CDR3 length is 15 residues. The CDR3 loop is CASSPAGGGRAEQYF. Here the CDR3 DNA reads TGTGCCAGCAGCCCCGCCGGGGGGGGACGTGCCGAGCAGTACTTC.

This chain connects TRBV4-3 to TRBJ2-1; TRBD1 matches at 7 bases. The germline V gene has CDR1 LGHNA and CDR2 YSLEER. The junction had 21 bases not matched to a gene; V was cut back by 4 bases and J by 6 bases. There are 19 residues in the CDR3. The CDR3 reads CASSPRRGGLGLVPNEQFF. As DNA, the CDR3 is TGCGCCAGCAGCCCCCGTAGAGGGGGCTTAGGTTTGGTGCCCAATGAGCAGTTCTTC.

The genes are TRBV2 and TRBJ1-5; TRBD1 might be the D (6 bases). The CDR3 extends over 16 amino acids. From germline, CDR1 is SNHLY and CDR2 FYNNEI. V lost 5 bases and J lost 1, with 15 bases in between. CDR3 nucleotides: TGTGCCAGCAGTTCCACAGGGAGCGGCAGCAATCAGCCCCAGCATTTT. This gives the protein CASSSTGSGSNQPQHF. The full variable domain, with the rest looked up from reference TRBV2 and TRBJ1-5, is EPEVTQTPSHQVTQMGQEVILRCVPISNHLYFYWYRQILGQKVEFLVSFYNNEISEKSEIFDDQFSVERPDGSNFTLKIRSTKLEDSAMYFCASSSTGSGSNQPQHFGDGTRLSIL.

CDR3 region: CASSLEVGASYEQYF. The CDR3 nucleotides read TGCGCCAGCAGCTTGGAAGTGGGGGCGAGCTACGAGCAGTACTTC. The chain recombines TRBV5-1 with TRBJ2-7, with D possibly TRBD1 on 6 matching bases. V was cut by 0 bases and J by 3 bases, with 13 bases left in between. Germline CDR1 SGHRS, CDR2 YFSETQ. The CDR3 runs to 15 residues.

V gene TRBV27 combines with J gene TRBJ1-5, with D possibly TRBD1 on 6 matching bases. The CDR3 is 16 residues long. V lost 4 bases and J 1 base, leaving 14 bases between the germline ends. Per germline, CDR1 MNHEY and CDR2 SMNVEV (reference sequence). The DNA for the CDR3 is TGTGCCAGCAGTTCCCGGGGGGCGTGGAGCAATCAGCCCCAGCATTTT. Its translation: CASSSRGAWSNQPQHF.

The V call is TRBV19, the J call TRBJ1-3, with a tentative D call TRBD1 (6 bases). Trimming removed 7 bases at V and 0 bases at J, with 22 bases between. Germline V gives CDR1 LNHDA, CDR2 SQIVND (reference sequence). CDR3 length: 18 residues. As DNA, the CDR3 is TGTGCCAGTACCTTCTGGCGGGGGCGGACAACCTCTGGAAACACCATATATTTT. Amino acid sequence: CASTFWRGRTTSGNTIYF.

This sequence joins TRBV24-1 and TRBJ2-3; 7 bases map to TRBD1. This CDR3 spans 17 amino acids. Germline CDR1 and CDR2: KGHDR and SFDVKD. V lost 1 base, J lost 3 bases, and 9 bases stayed unmatched. CDR3 coding DNA: TGTGCCACCAGTGATTTTGTCAGGGGGTTTGGGACAGATACGCAGTATTTT. It yields the protein CATSDFVRGFGTDTQYF.

The V call is TRBV5-1, the J call TRBJ2-5; TRBD2 agrees at 11 bases. V shed 6 bases, J shed 4 bases, and the junction held 14 bases outside the gene matches. The CDR3 runs to 17 residues. From germline, CDR1 is SGHRS and CDR2 YFSETQ. The CDR3 coding sequence is TGCGCCAGCACCACAACTAGCGGGGGCCCCATTGGAGAGACCCAGTACTTC. It yields the protein CASTTTSGGPIGETQYF.

The chain joins TRBV3-1 (or the pseudogene TRBV3-2) to TRBJ2-2; 10 nucleotides align to TRBD2. Trimming removed 4 bases from V and 8 bases from J; junction bases left unmatched: 13. The CDR3 sequence is 17 residues long. Germline CDR1 is LGHDT and CDR2 is YNNKEL (reference sequence). In DNA, the CDR3 is TGTGCCAGCAGCCCGACTAGCGGGTCTCGGCTCGGAGGGGAGCTGTTTTTT. This sequence encodes CASSPTSGSRLGGELFF.

The chain recombines TRBV5-4 with TRBJ2-1; the match to TRBD2 covers 7 bases. Unmatched junction bases numbered 4, after V lost 4 bases and J lost 3 bases. Germline V gene lookup returns CDR1 SGHNT and CDR2 YYREEE (reference sequence). The CDR3 has 14 residues. The CDR3 nucleotides read TGTGCCAGCAGCATTCGGGACTACTACAATGAGCAGTTCTTC. Amino acid sequence: CASSIRDYYNEQFF.

The chain has TRBV15 and TRBJ1-1; no reliable D call. Germline V lookup: CDR1 LNHNV, CDR2 YYDKDF (reference sequence). V gave up 6 bases and J gave up 4 bases, with 12 bases separating them. The length of the CDR3 is 13 residues. The CDR3 DNA reads as TGTGCCACCAGTAAAATCACCGGCACTGAAGCTTTCTTT. This translates into CATSKITGTEAFF.

This chain joins TRBV28 and TRBJ2-1; tentative D call: TRBD1 (6 bases). The CDR3 length is 18 residues. Trimming removed 2 bases at V and 2 bases at J, with 19 bases between. The germline V gene encodes CDR1 MDHEN and CDR2 SYDVKM. CDR3 nucleotides: TGTGCCAGCAGTTTAGGTTTGAGGGGCAGGGGAGCCTACAATGAGCAGTTCTTC. Protein product: CASSLGLRGRGAYNEQFF.

The chain joins TRBV7-2 to TRBJ2-7; maybe TRBD2 (6 bases). In germline, CDR1 is SGHTA, CDR2 FQGNSA. The CDR3 extends over 15 amino acids. Trimming left V 3 bases short and J 2 bases short, with 14 bases between. CDR3 sequence: CASSFSSTGAYEQYF. The CDR3 bases are TGTGCCAGCAGCTTCTCGTCAACGGGGGCCTACGAGCAGTACTTC.

The CDR3, as DNA: TGTGCCAGCAGTTTACCGAGCGGGATCGACGAGAGATCGGTCGTAGGTAATTCACCCCTCCACTTT. It specifies CASSLPSGIDERSVVGNSPLHF. The J gene is TRBJ1-6, the V gene TRBV28; D ambiguous. In germline, CDR1 is MDHEN, CDR2 SYDVKM. The CDR3 extends over 22 amino acids. Trimming removed 2 bases at V and 6 bases at J, with 32 bases between.

The chain joins TRBV7-2 to TRBJ1-5; D gene ambiguous. Germline CDR1 SGHTA, CDR2 FQGNSA. The CDR3 has 14 residues. Trimming shortened V by 2 bases and J by 8 bases, and 13 bases separated the two germline ends. DNA of the CDR3: TGTGCCAGCAGCTTACAGTACGGTGCGGAGCCCCAGCATTTT. Residues: CASSLQYGAEPQHF. Variable domain in full (rest from reference TRBV7-2 and TRBJ1-5): GAGVSQSPSNKVTEKGKDVELRCDPISGHTALYWYRQSLGQGLEFLIYFQGNSAPDKSGLPSDRFSAERTGGSVSTLTIQRTQQEDSAVYLCASSLQYGAEPQHFGDGTRLSIL.

The chain is built from TRBV25-1 and TRBJ2-7; TRBD1 matches 9 bases. CDR3 length: 14 amino acids. Germline V gene lookup returns CDR1 MGHDK and CDR2 SYGVNS. J gave up 2 bases and V 5 bases, and 4 bases lay outside the gene matches. CDR3 in amino acids: CASSRGQGTYEQYF. In nucleotides, the CDR3 is TGTGCCAGCAGTCGGGGACAGGGAACCTACGAGCAGTACTTC.

This chain joins TRBV29-1 and TRBJ1-1; 10 nucleotides align to TRBD1. V lost 8 bases, J lost 3 bases, and 6 bases stayed unmatched. CDR1 and CDR2 from the germline V gene are SQVTM and ANQGSEA. This CDR3 spans 13 amino acids. The CDR3 here is CSWWDRGDTEAFF. Here the CDR3 DNA reads TGCAGCTGGTGGGACAGGGGTGACACTGAAGCTTTCTTT.

This chain connects TRBV30 to TRBJ1-4; D may be TRBD1 (6 bases). In germline, CDR1 is GTSNPN, CDR2 SVGIG (reference sequence). CDR3 length: 14 residues. V was trimmed by 7 bases and J by 7 bases, leaving 19 bases between them. The chain's CDR3 is CAFRLATRGEKLFF. CDR3 sequence (DNA): TGTGCCTTTAGACTCGCGACCAGGGGTGAAAAACTGTTTTTT. Full variable domain (rest looked up from reference TRBV30 and TRBJ1-4): SQTIHQWPATLVQPVGSPLSLECTVEGTSNPNLYWYRQAAGRGLQLLFYSVGIGQISSEVPQNLSASRPQDRQFILSSKKLLLSDSGFYLCAFRLATRGEKLFFGSGTQLSVL.

The V call is TRBV7-9, the J call TRBJ2-5, with 7 bases aligning to TRBD1. Germline values: CDR1 SEHNR, CDR2 FQNEAQ (reference sequence). Unmatched junction bases numbered 12, after V lost 0 bases and J lost 5 bases. The CDR3 has 17 amino acids. CDR3 sequence reads: CASSLARVGGAWETQYF. DNA for the CDR3: TGTGCCAGCAGCTTAGCGCGGGTAGGGGGCGCGTGGGAGACCCAGTACTTC. Combining the CDR3 with reference TRBV7-9 and TRBJ2-5 gives the whole variable domain DTGVSQNPRHKITKRGQNVTFRCDPISEHNRLYWYRQTLGQGPEFLTYFQNEAQLEKSRLLSDRFSAERPKGSFSTLEIQRTEQGDSAMYLCASSLARVGGAWETQYFGPGTRLLVL.

The V and J genes are TRBV10-3 and TRBJ2-7; D is uncertain. Germline CDR1 is ENHRY and CDR2 is SYGVKD. The V gene lost 5 bases and the J gene lost 2 bases, with 13 bases spanning the gap. This CDR3 spans 14 amino acids. CDR3 coding DNA: TGTGCCATCAGTCAAAGCGCTGAAACCTACGAGCAGTACTTC. Translated: CAISQSAETYEQYF.

This chain links TRBV2 with TRBJ1-1; D gene uncertain. V lost 5 bases and J lost 0, with 7 bases in between. This CDR3 is 13 amino acids long. Looked up from germline, CDR1 is SNHLY and CDR2 is FYNNEI. Written as DNA, the CDR3 is TGTGCCAGCAGTCGGGAGCTGAACACTGAAGCTTTCTTT. Translating it yields CASSRELNTEAFF.

This sequence joins TRBV7-2 and TRBJ1-1; the D is unclear. This CDR3 spans 15 amino acids. V lost 1 base and J lost 5, with 14 bases in between. Germline values: CDR1 SGHTA, CDR2 FQGNSA. The CDR3, as DNA: TGTGCCAGCAGCTTAGTAGGAGGCCGGGGAACTGAAGCTTTCTTT. Translation: CASSLVGGRGTEAFF.

The chain uses TRBV7-9 and TRBJ1-2, with 7 bases identical to TRBD1. Germline V gives CDR1 SEHNR, CDR2 FQNEAQ (reference sequence). The CDR3 has 12 amino acids. The V segment lost 5 bases and the J segment 10 bases; nucleotides outside the gene matches: 7. The CDR3 DNA sequence: TGTGCCAGCAGCGACGGGACAGTCTCCTACACCTTC. It translates to CASSDGTVSYTF.

This chain joins TRBV24-1 and TRBJ2-3, with 9 bases matching TRBD1. This CDR3 is built from 16 residues. Losses at the gene ends were 5 bases for V and 1 base for J; bases not matched to a gene: 6. Germline V lookup: CDR1 KGHDR, CDR2 SFDVKD. The CDR3 reads CATSATRTGGTDTQYF. The CDR3, as DNA: TGTGCCACCAGTGCTACACGGACAGGGGGCACAGATACGCAGTATTTT.